This is a list of T cell receptor beta chains from one sample in a study of blood T cell repertoires in COVID-19. TCRdb's table, derived via immunoSEQ multiplex PCR, lists solely in-frame clones and lacks some. Of fewer than 300,000 clones in the sample, 91% are singletons; the top ten hold 2.2%. Sample: peripheral blood. The receptor set was obtained from a woman younger than 45 with COVID-19, enrolled during active disease. CDR3s include the opening cysteine and the closing phenylalanine or tryptophan. The order of the fields is D gene, V gene, clone size, J gene, CDR3 protein, CDR3 DNA. A D gene is named only where the DNA matches it firmly. Clone size is stated in some rows and not others, as once, few, many or a class when expanded.

D gene: TRBD1; V gene: TRBV29-1; clone size: NA; J gene: TRBJ1-2; CDR3 protein: CSVSGDSTNYGYTF; CDR3 DNA: TGCAGCGTGTCGGGGGACAGTACTAACTATGGCTACACCTTC
D gene: TRBD2; V gene: TRBV15; clone size: NA; J gene: TRBJ2-1; CDR3 protein: CATSRDPVSGTYNEQFF; CDR3 DNA: TGTGCCACCAGCAGAGATCCTGTGAGCGGGACCTACAATGAGCAGTTCTTC
D gene: NA; V gene: TRBV5-1; clone size: NA; J gene: TRBJ1-4; CDR3 protein: CASSNQQGQEKLFF; CDR3 DNA: TGCGCCAGCAGCAACCAACAGGGTCAAGAAAAACTGTTTTTT
D gene: TRBD2; V gene: TRBV28; clone size: few; J gene: TRBJ2-3; CDR3 protein: CASSPMSGRWLKGDTQYF; CDR3 DNA: TGTGCCAGCAGTCCAATGAGCGGGAGGTGGCTCAAGGGAGATACGCAGTATTTT
D gene: NA; V gene: TRBV24-1; clone size: NA; J gene: TRBJ1-5; CDR3 protein: CATSGGGVSNQPQHF; CDR3 DNA: TGTGCCACCAGTGGAGGAGGGGTCAGCAATCAGCCCCAGCATTTT
D gene: TRBD1; V gene: TRBV11-2; clone size: NA; J gene: TRBJ2-2; CDR3 protein: CASSPRTGGNGELFF; CDR3 DNA: TGTGCCAGCAGCCCGCGGACAGGGGGGAACGGGGAGCTGTTTTTT
D gene: NA; V gene: TRBV27; clone size: NA; J gene: TRBJ2-1; CDR3 protein: CASRPLGSNEQFF; CDR3 DNA: TGTGCCAGCAGACCTCTAGGGAGCAATGAGCAGTTCTTC
D gene: NA; V gene: TRBV2; clone size: NA; J gene: TRBJ2-1; CDR3 protein: CASSQIAAGPYNEQFF; CDR3 DNA: TGTGCCAGCAGTCAAATCGCGGCGGGCCCCTACAATGAGCAGTTCTTC
D gene: NA; V gene: TRBV11-3; clone size: few; J gene: TRBJ2-3; CDR3 protein: CASSLDGSTDTQYF; CDR3 DNA: TGTGCCAGCAGCTTAGACGGGAGCACAGATACGCAGTATTTT
D gene: NA; V gene: TRBV2; clone size: NA; J gene: TRBJ1-1; CDR3 protein: CASSPSGGAGEAFF; CDR3 DNA: TGTGCCAGCAGTCCCTCGGGGGGGGCCGGTGAAGCTTTCTTT
D gene: NA; V gene: TRBV19; clone size: NA; J gene: TRBJ1-2; CDR3 protein: CASSIAGVRDYGYTF; CDR3 DNA: TGTGCCAGTAGTATAGCGGGGGTTCGGGACTATGGCTACACCTTC
D gene: TRBD1; V gene: TRBV14; clone size: once; J gene: TRBJ1-1; CDR3 protein: CASRRTGVGEAFF; CDR3 DNA: TGTGCCAGCAGGCGAACAGGGGTAGGGGAAGCTTTCTTT
D gene: NA; V gene: TRBV5-1; clone size: NA; J gene: TRBJ2-4; CDR3 protein: CASSFFWERGAKNIQYF; CDR3 DNA: TGCGCCAGCAGCTTCTTCTGGGAACGGGGTGCCAAAAACATTCAGTACTTC
D gene: NA; V gene: TRBV27; clone size: NA; J gene: TRBJ1-1; CDR3 protein: CASSPRQAVTAFF; CDR3 DNA: TGTGCCAGCAGTCCACGGCAGGCAGTCACGGCTTTCTTT
D gene: NA; V gene: TRBV4-2; clone size: NA; J gene: TRBJ1-1; CDR3 protein: CASRTGGTEAFF; CDR3 DNA: TGTGCCAGCAGAACGGGGGGCACTGAAGCTTTCTTT
D gene: TRBD1; V gene: TRBV5-1; clone size: NA; J gene: TRBJ1-1; CDR3 protein: CASSFSKSGGSEAFF; CDR3 DNA: TGCGCCAGCAGCTTCAGCAAATCAGGGGGTTCGGAAGCTTTCTTT
D gene: NA; V gene: TRBV28; clone size: NA; J gene: TRBJ2-7; CDR3 protein: CASSPPPFYEQYF; CDR3 DNA: TGTGCCAGCAGTCCCCCTCCTTTCTACGAGCAGTACTTC
D gene: TRBD1; V gene: TRBV27; clone size: NA; J gene: TRBJ1-1; CDR3 protein: CASSPTRGLEAFF; CDR3 DNA: TGTGCCAGCAGTCCTACTAGGGGGCTTGAAGCTTTCTTT
D gene: NA; V gene: TRBV5-1; clone size: NA; J gene: TRBJ2-1; CDR3 protein: CASSLDVSYNEQFF; CDR3 DNA: TGCGCCAGCAGCTTGGACGTGAGCTACAATGAGCAGTTCTTC
D gene: NA; V gene: TRBV27; clone size: NA; J gene: TRBJ2-7; CDR3 protein: CASSLVPGSYEQYF; CDR3 DNA: TGTGCCAGCAGTTTAGTCCCGGGTTCCTACGAGCAGTACTTC
D gene: TRBD1; V gene: TRBV12-5; clone size: NA; J gene: TRBJ1-2; CDR3 protein: CASALLTDRGDYGYTF; CDR3 DNA: TGTGCTAGTGCCCTATTAACCGACAGGGGAGACTATGGCTACACCTTC
D gene: TRBD1; V gene: TRBV11-2; clone size: NA; J gene: TRBJ2-2; CDR3 protein: CASSFPLDRGNTGELFF; CDR3 DNA: TGTGCCAGCAGCTTTCCCCTTGACAGGGGGAACACCGGGGAGCTGTTTTTT
D gene: NA; V gene: TRBV29-1; clone size: NA; J gene: TRBJ1-1; CDR3 protein: CSVVRRLNTEAFF; CDR3 DNA: TGCAGCGTTGTCCGGCGGTTGAACACTGAAGCTTTCTTT
D gene: TRBD1; V gene: TRBV6-5; clone size: NA; J gene: TRBJ1-6; CDR3 protein: CASSYTGTGLNSPLHF; CDR3 DNA: TGTGCCAGCAGTTACACCGGGACAGGGCTTAATTCACCCCTCCACTTT
D gene: NA; V gene: TRBV19; clone size: NA; J gene: TRBJ1-5; CDR3 protein: CASSTGEPYSNQPQHF; CDR3 DNA: TGTGCCAGTAGTACAGGGGAACCTTATAGCAATCAGCCCCAGCATTTT
D gene: TRBD1; V gene: TRBV7-8; clone size: NA; J gene: TRBJ1-3; CDR3 protein: CASSPGQISGNTIYF; CDR3 DNA: TGTGCCAGCAGCCCGGGACAGATTTCTGGAAACACCATATATTTT
D gene: NA; V gene: TRBV5-1; clone size: NA; J gene: TRBJ1-2; CDR3 protein: CASTGYGYTF; CDR3 DNA: TGCGCCAGCACCGGGTACGGCTACACCTTC
D gene: NA; V gene: TRBV15; clone size: NA; J gene: TRBJ2-2; CDR3 protein: CATRGQPTGELFF; CDR3 DNA: TGTGCCACCAGAGGACAACCCACCGGGGAGCTGTTTTTT
D gene: TRBD1; V gene: TRBV28; clone size: NA; J gene: TRBJ1-4; CDR3 protein: CASSSPGTANEKLFF; CDR3 DNA: TGTGCCAGCAGTTCCCCCGGGACAGCTAATGAAAAACTGTTTTTT
D gene: TRBD1; V gene: TRBV4-1; clone size: once; J gene: TRBJ1-2; CDR3 protein: CASSLGQGTGYTF; CDR3 DNA: TGCGCCAGCAGCTTGGGACAGGGGACGGGCTACACCTTC
D gene: NA; V gene: TRBV13; clone size: NA; J gene: TRBJ1-4; CDR3 protein: CASSLPWARNEKLFF; CDR3 DNA: TGTGCCAGCAGCCTCCCGTGGGCCCGTAATGAAAAACTGTTTTTT
D gene: TRBD2; V gene: TRBV5-1; clone size: NA; J gene: TRBJ2-1; CDR3 protein: CASSLIAGVSYNEQFF; CDR3 DNA: TGCGCCAGCAGCTTAATAGCGGGAGTTTCCTACAATGAGCAGTTCTTC
D gene: TRBD1; V gene: TRBV13; clone size: NA; J gene: TRBJ2-1; CDR3 protein: CASSHSGTVYNEQFF; CDR3 DNA: TGTGCCAGCAGCCACTCCGGGACAGTCTACAATGAGCAGTTCTTC
D gene: NA; V gene: TRBV25-1; clone size: NA; J gene: TRBJ1-2; CDR3 protein: CASSEWGWDTTNYGYTF; CDR3 DNA: TGTGCCAGCAGTGAATGGGGATGGGACACCACTAACTATGGCTACACCTTC
D gene: NA; V gene: TRBV3-1/TRBV3-2; clone size: NA; J gene: TRBJ1-2; CDR3 protein: CASSQDGTSFYGYTF; CDR3 DNA: TGTGCCAGCAGCCAAGACGGTACCTCCTTCTATGGCTACACCTTC
D gene: TRBD2; V gene: TRBV7-2; clone size: NA; J gene: TRBJ2-3; CDR3 protein: CASSLGGGIAVTDTQYF; CDR3 DNA: TGTGCCAGCAGCTTAGGGGGGGGGATAGCGGTTACAGATACGCAGTATTTT
D gene: NA; V gene: TRBV27; clone size: many; J gene: TRBJ1-3; CDR3 protein: CASSSNRGISGNTIYF; CDR3 DNA: TGTGCCAGCAGTTCAAACCGGGGTATCTCTGGAAACACCATATATTTT
D gene: NA; V gene: TRBV11-2; clone size: NA; J gene: TRBJ2-1; CDR3 protein: CASSLHDEQFF; CDR3 DNA: TGTGCCAGCTCTTTACACGATGAGCAGTTCTTC
D gene: TRBD2; V gene: TRBV13; clone size: once; J gene: TRBJ2-7; CDR3 protein: CASSGTSGRYEQYF; CDR3 DNA: TGTGCCAGCAGCGGGACTAGCGGGAGATACGAGCAGTACTTC
D gene: TRBD2; V gene: TRBV27; clone size: NA; J gene: TRBJ2-1; CDR3 protein: CASSFRTRNRNNEQFF; CDR3 DNA: TGTGCCAGCAGTTTCCGGACTAGGAACCGAAACAATGAGCAGTTCTTC
D gene: NA; V gene: TRBV28; clone size: NA; J gene: TRBJ2-1; CDR3 protein: CASSRYSPSYNEQFF; CDR3 DNA: TGTGCCAGCAGTCGATACAGTCCCTCCTACAATGAGCAGTTCTTC
D gene: TRBD1; V gene: TRBV2; clone size: NA; J gene: TRBJ1-5; CDR3 protein: CASSELGQGLGQPQHF; CDR3 DNA: TGTGCCAGCAGTGAATTGGGACAGGGGCTAGGTCAGCCCCAGCATTTT
D gene: TRBD2; V gene: TRBV5-1; clone size: NA; J gene: TRBJ2-7; CDR3 protein: CASSLVPATSGRPYEQYF; CDR3 DNA: TGCGCCAGCAGCTTGGTACCCGCGACTAGCGGGAGACCGTACGAGCAGTACTTC
D gene: TRBD1; V gene: TRBV30; clone size: NA; J gene: TRBJ2-7; CDR3 protein: CAWSGYRGGEQYF; CDR3 DNA: TGTGCCTGGAGTGGATACAGGGGCGGCGAGCAGTACTTC
D gene: NA; V gene: TRBV28; clone size: NA; J gene: TRBJ1-2; CDR3 protein: CASSLRGGSGYTF; CDR3 DNA: TGTGCCAGCAGTTTACGGGGGGGCAGCGGCTACACCTTC
D gene: NA; V gene: TRBV27; clone size: NA; J gene: TRBJ1-2; CDR3 protein: CASSSGHGYGYTF; CDR3 DNA: TGTGCCAGCAGTTCCGGACACGGTTATGGCTACACCTTC
D gene: TRBD1; V gene: TRBV6-1; clone size: NA; J gene: TRBJ1-5; CDR3 protein: CASSEAKDRGDQPQHF; CDR3 DNA: TGTGCCAGCAGTGAAGCTAAAGACAGGGGCGATCAGCCCCAGCATTTT
D gene: NA; V gene: TRBV2; clone size: NA; J gene: TRBJ2-5; CDR3 protein: CATLWDAGETQYF; CDR3 DNA: TGTGCCACCCTCTGGGATGCGGGGGAGACCCAGTACTTC
D gene: TRBD1; V gene: TRBV19; clone size: NA; J gene: TRBJ1-2; CDR3 protein: CASSMAPGQLNYGYTF; CDR3 DNA: TGTGCCAGTAGTATGGCCCCGGGACAGTTAAACTATGGCTACACCTTC
D gene: NA; V gene: TRBV28; clone size: NA; J gene: TRBJ2-7; CDR3 protein: CASSSQGQLGVYEQYF; CDR3 DNA: TGTGCCAGCAGTTCACAAGGACAACTTGGAGTGTACGAGCAGTACTTC
D gene: TRBD2; V gene: TRBV7-9; clone size: NA; J gene: TRBJ2-1; CDR3 protein: CASSSLGAGGTYNEQFF; CDR3 DNA: TGTGCCAGCAGCTCTCTCGGAGCGGGAGGCACCTACAATGAGCAGTTCTTC
D gene: NA; V gene: TRBV9; clone size: NA; J gene: TRBJ1-1; CDR3 protein: CASSVAGVGTEAFF; CDR3 DNA: TGTGCCAGCAGCGTAGCCGGGGTGGGCACTGAAGCTTTCTTT
D gene: NA; V gene: TRBV11-2; clone size: NA; J gene: TRBJ2-2; CDR3 protein: CASSLVTVTGTDTGELFF; CDR3 DNA: TGTGCCAGCAGCTTAGTCACCGTGACAGGAACCGACACCGGGGAGCTGTTTTTT
D gene: NA; V gene: TRBV5-4; clone size: NA; J gene: TRBJ2-6; CDR3 protein: CASSLRTGVTGANVLTF; CDR3 DNA: TGTGCCAGCAGCCTTAGGACCGGGGTTACTGGGGCCAACGTCCTGACTTTC
D gene: TRBD1; V gene: TRBV27; clone size: NA; J gene: TRBJ1-2; CDR3 protein: CASSATGDANYGYTF; CDR3 DNA: TGTGCCAGCAGTGCGACAGGGGACGCTAACTATGGCTACACCTTC
D gene: NA; V gene: TRBV27; clone size: NA; J gene: TRBJ1-1; CDR3 protein: CASAWRKETRMNTEAFF; CDR3 DNA: TGTGCCAGCGCGTGGAGGAAGGAAACTAGGATGAACACTGAAGCTTTCTTT
D gene: TRBD1; V gene: TRBV6-5; clone size: NA; J gene: TRBJ1-1; CDR3 protein: CASSSDRGATEAFF; CDR3 DNA: TGTGCCAGCAGTTCCGACAGGGGGGCCACTGAAGCTTTCTTT
D gene: NA; V gene: TRBV19; clone size: NA; J gene: TRBJ1-2; CDR3 protein: CASSMDNLLNYGYTF; CDR3 DNA: TGTGCCAGTAGTATGGACAACCTTCTAAACTATGGCTACACCTTC
D gene: NA; V gene: TRBV11-2; clone size: NA; J gene: TRBJ2-2; CDR3 protein: CASSLYASGTGELFF; CDR3 DNA: TGTGCCAGCAGCTTATATGCATCGGGCACCGGGGAGCTGTTTTTT
D gene: TRBD1; V gene: TRBV3-1/TRBV3-2; clone size: NA; J gene: TRBJ2-4; CDR3 protein: CASSDRDRVLF; CDR3 DNA: TGTGCCAGCAGCGACCGGGACAGGGTATTATTC